This is a list of T cell receptor beta chains from one sample in a study of T cell responses to AZD1222 COVID-19 vaccine. Some clones are missing from TCRdb's copy, which holds only in-frame ones; the method was immunoSEQ multiplex PCR. The sample includes roughly 150,000 clones, roughly nine tenths of them seen just once. This sample comprised peripheral blood, obtained on day 0 of AZD1222 vaccination. These receptors were collected from an adult in good health. The CDR3 runs from the conserved cysteine through the conserved F or W. Each record gives: J gene, clone size, V gene, CDR3 length, D gene, CDR3 protein, CDR3 DNA. A D gene is named only where the DNA matches it firmly. Not all rows give a size; the values are once, few, many and, for expanded clones, a class.

TRBJ1-2	NA	TRBV10-3	14	NA	CAISEGAPSWGYTF	TGTGCCATCAGTGAAGGGGCACCCTCATGGGGCTACACCTTC
TRBJ1-1	NA	TRBV5-1	15	TRBD1	CASSLEGQGVTEAFF	TGCGCCAGCAGCTTGGAGGGACAGGGGGTCACTGAAGCTTTCTTT
TRBJ1-5	NA	TRBV28	15	NA	CASSSTGRFSQPQHF	TGTGCCAGCAGTAGTACAGGGAGGTTTAGTCAGCCCCAGCATTTT
TRBJ1-1	NA	TRBV4-1	15	TRBD1	CASSLQDRVSTEAFF	TGCGCCAGCAGCCTTCAGGACAGGGTGAGCACTGAAGCTTTCTTT
TRBJ2-1	NA	TRBV5-6	15	TRBD2	CASSLRGRPYNEQFF	TGTGCCAGCAGCTTGCGCGGGAGACCCTACAATGAGCAGTTCTTC
TRBJ1-1	NA	TRBV30	13	NA	CAWERRMNTEAFF	TGTGCCTGGGAAAGGAGGATGAACACTGAAGCTTTCTTT
TRBJ1-2	once	TRBV9	15	TRBD1	CASSVQGAENYGYTF	TGTGCCAGCAGCGTACAGGGGGCCGAGAACTATGGCTACACCTTC
TRBJ2-3	NA	TRBV5-4	14	NA	CASSSAGNTDTQYF	TGTGCCAGCAGCTCGGCAGGAAACACAGATACGCAGTATTTT
TRBJ2-7	NA	TRBV7-2	13	TRBD2	CASSFQREAEQYF	TGTGCCAGCAGCTTTCAGCGGGAGGCCGAGCAGTACTTC
TRBJ1-2	once	TRBV7-2	15	NA	CASSLALNSNYGYTF	TGTGCCAGCAGCTTAGCGTTGAACAGCAACTATGGCTACACCTTC
TRBJ1-5	NA	TRBV11-2	15	TRBD1	CASSLGQGDDQPQHF	TGTGCCAGCAGCTTGGGACAGGGTGATGACCAGCCCCAGCATTTT
TRBJ2-5	NA	TRBV9	16	NA	CASSDGGAGPLGTQYF	TGTGCCAGCAGCGATGGGGGGGCAGGGCCCTTGGGGACCCAGTACTTC
TRBJ2-7	NA	TRBV9	14	NA	CASSARDSGYEQYF	TGTGCCAGCAGTGCCCGGGACAGCGGGTACGAGCAGTACTTC
TRBJ2-7	NA	TRBV2	15	TRBD2	CASRGGLAGGYEQYF	TGTGCCAGCAGGGGAGGACTAGCGGGAGGGTACGAGCAGTACTTC
TRBJ1-2	NA	TRBV7-2	14	TRBD1	CASSLEGRGGGYTF	TGTGCCAGCAGCTTAGAGGGAAGAGGGGGCGGCTACACCTTC
TRBJ2-2	NA	TRBV7-2	13	NA	CASSFRGPGELFF	TGTGCCAGCAGCTTCAGGGGCCCCGGGGAGCTGTTTTTT
TRBJ1-4	NA	TRBV28	13	TRBD1	CAIQGQPNEKLFF	TGTGCCATCCAGGGACAGCCTAATGAAAAACTGTTTTTT
TRBJ2-7	NA	TRBV12-3/TRBV12-4	11	NA	CASSLTYEQYF	TGTGCCAGCAGCTTGACCTACGAGCAGTACTTC
TRBJ2-1	NA	TRBV4-2	16	TRBD2	CASSQTGLAGVREQFF	TGTGCCAGCAGCCAGACGGGACTAGCGGGAGTACGTGAGCAGTTCTTC
TRBJ2-7	NA	TRBV19	13	NA	CASSIVLYYEQYF	TGTGCCAGTAGTATTGTCCTATACTACGAGCAGTACTTC
TRBJ1-1	few	TRBV2	11	NA	CASRGGTEAFF	TGTGCCAGCCGTGGGGGGACCGAAGCTTTCTTT
TRBJ2-2	NA	TRBV29-1	13	NA	CSVSTGNTGELFF	TGCAGCGTTAGTACAGGGAACACCGGGGAGCTGTTTTTT
TRBJ1-5	NA	TRBV18	14	NA	CASSQGGRNQPQHF	TGTGCCAGCTCACAGGGGGGAAGAAATCAGCCCCAGCATTTT
TRBJ1-5	NA	TRBV19	15	TRBD1	CASSWGQPARQPQHF	TGTGCCAGTAGTTGGGGACAGCCGGCGCGTCAGCCCCAGCATTTT
TRBJ2-2	NA	TRBV24-1	17	NA	CATSDLKEKGNTGELFF	TGTGCCACCAGTGATTTGAAGGAGAAAGGGAACACCGGGGAGCTGTTTTTT
TRBJ2-1	few	TRBV18	16	TRBD2	CASSPRTSGIYNEQFF	TGTGCCAGCTCACCTCGGACTAGCGGGATTTACAATGAGCAGTTCTTC
TRBJ2-1	NA	TRBV6-2/TRBV6-3	11	NA	CASSRAGEQFF	TGTGCCAGCAGCCGTGCGGGTGAGCAGTTCTTC
TRBJ1-5	few	TRBV3-1/TRBV3-2	13	TRBD1	CASGQGPNQPQHF	TGTGCCAGCGGACAGGGACCAAATCAGCCCCAGCATTTT
TRBJ2-7	once	TRBV15	14	TRBD1	CATSREGQGFEQYF	TGTGCCACCAGCAGAGAGGGACAGGGGTTCGAGCAGTACTTC
TRBJ1-2	NA	TRBV15	14	NA	CATRDDTRVHGYTF	TGTGCCACCAGAGACGACACCCGAGTACATGGCTACACCTTC
TRBJ2-3	NA	TRBV7-3	16	TRBD1	CASSLLGGQGTDTQYF	TGTGCCAGCAGCTTATTAGGGGGACAGGGAACAGATACGCAGTATTTT
TRBJ1-2	NA	TRBV7-2	15	NA	CASSLAQGRAYGYTF	TGTGCCAGCAGCTTAGCGCAGGGCAGGGCCTATGGCTACACCTTC
TRBJ2-5	NA	TRBV6-2/TRBV6-3	13	NA	CASSTRVIGTQYF	TGTGCCAGCAGCACCAGGGTGATCGGGACCCAGTACTTC
TRBJ2-1	NA	TRBV24-1	16	NA	CATSSPSARSYNEQFF	TGTGCCACTTCAAGCCCCAGTGCCCGCTCCTACAATGAGCAGTTCTTC
TRBJ2-1	NA	TRBV9	13	TRBD2	CASTLAGVGEQFF	TGTGCCAGCACCCTAGCGGGAGTCGGGGAGCAGTTCTTC
TRBJ1-3	NA	TRBV18	17	NA	CASSPLSDRASGNTIYF	TGTGCCAGCTCACCACTATCGGACCGGGCCTCTGGAAACACCATATATTTT
TRBJ1-1	NA	TRBV3-1/TRBV3-2	14	NA	CASSPRGSNTEAFF	TGTGCCAGCAGCCCCCGCGGATCGAACACTGAAGCTTTCTTT
TRBJ2-1	NA	TRBV10-1	13	NA	CASSAGRYNEQFF	TGCGCCAGCAGTGCAGGGAGGTACAATGAGCAGTTCTTC
TRBJ2-2	once	TRBV5-5	16	TRBD1	CASSSTTGANTGELFF	TGTGCCAGCAGCTCCACTACAGGGGCGAACACCGGGGAGCTGTTTTTT
TRBJ1-2	NA	TRBV10-2	14	NA	CASSESAGRRGYTF	TGCGCCAGCAGTGAGTCGGCAGGGCGCAGGGGCTACACCTTC
TRBJ1-5	NA	TRBV28	14	TRBD1	CASRKDRGNQPQHF	TGTGCCAGCAGGAAAGACAGGGGCAATCAGCCCCAGCATTTT